The entry below gives a single T cell receptor beta chain sequence along with its context. The germline V gene has CDR1 SGHRS and CDR2 YFSETQ. Trimming pared 1 base from V and 4 bases from J, leaving 7 bases between. The CDR3 covers 13 residues. This entry belongs to a study of T cells after yellow fever vaccination. TCRdb ran MiXCR on the 5' RACE reads and lists one entry per CDR3 protein. The repertoire consists of about 400,000 distinct CDR3 sequences, with approximately 5.7% occurring once and the leading ten covering over 12%. The sequencing here drew on PBMCs, taken 5 days after the yellow fever booster vaccination. V and J are TRBV5-1 and TRBJ2-3; TRBD2 might be the D (5 bases). The TCR originated in a man aged 30 to 39 who received the YFV17D yellow fever vaccine. Written as DNA, the CDR3 is TGCGCCAGCAGCTTGATAGCGTCAGATACGCAGTATTTT. Its protein is CASSLIASDTQYF.